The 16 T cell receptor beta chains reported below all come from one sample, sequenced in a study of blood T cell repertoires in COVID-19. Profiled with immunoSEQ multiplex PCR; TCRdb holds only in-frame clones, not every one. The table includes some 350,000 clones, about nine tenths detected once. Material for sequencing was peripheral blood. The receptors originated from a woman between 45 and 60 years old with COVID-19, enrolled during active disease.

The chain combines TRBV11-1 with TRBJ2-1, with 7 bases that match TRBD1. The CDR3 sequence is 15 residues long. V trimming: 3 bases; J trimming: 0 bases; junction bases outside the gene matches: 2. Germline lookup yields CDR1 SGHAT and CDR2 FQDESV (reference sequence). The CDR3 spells CASSLGDSSYNEQFF. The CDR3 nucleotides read TGTGCCAGCAGCTTGGGGGACAGCTCCTACAATGAGCAGTTCTTC.

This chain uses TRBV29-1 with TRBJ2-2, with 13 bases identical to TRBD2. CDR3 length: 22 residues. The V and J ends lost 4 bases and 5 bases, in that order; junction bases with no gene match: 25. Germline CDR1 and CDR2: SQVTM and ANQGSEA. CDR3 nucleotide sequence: TGCAGCGTTGCGAGAGCAGTCCCGGTCTGGACTAGCGGGAGAAAATGGACCGGGGAGCTGTTTTTT. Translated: CSVARAVPVWTSGRKWTGELFF.

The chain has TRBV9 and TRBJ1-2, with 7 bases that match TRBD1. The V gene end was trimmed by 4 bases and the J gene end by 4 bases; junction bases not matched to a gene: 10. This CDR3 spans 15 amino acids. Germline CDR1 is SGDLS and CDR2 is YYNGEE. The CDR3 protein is CASSSQSRQGYGYTF. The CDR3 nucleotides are TGTGCCAGCAGCTCCCAGTCTCGACAGGGCTATGGCTACACCTTC.

The CDR3 nucleotides are TGCAGTGCTAGTAGTCAAGGGACTAGCGGCCAAGAGACCCAGTACTTC. Protein: CSASSQGTSGQETQYF. This chain joins TRBV20-1 and TRBJ2-5; 11 positions agree with TRBD2. Germline-derived CDR1 and CDR2 are DFQATT and SNEGSKA (reference sequence). The trim removed 3 bases at V and 1 base at J, leaving 7 bases unmatched. CDR3 length equals 16 residues.

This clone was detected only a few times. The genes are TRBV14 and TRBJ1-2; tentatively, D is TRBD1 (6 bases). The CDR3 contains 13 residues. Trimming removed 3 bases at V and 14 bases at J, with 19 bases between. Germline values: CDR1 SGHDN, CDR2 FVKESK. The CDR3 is CASSHQSTGSGTF. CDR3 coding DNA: TGTGCCAGCAGCCACCAATCTACAGGGAGTGGGACCTTC.

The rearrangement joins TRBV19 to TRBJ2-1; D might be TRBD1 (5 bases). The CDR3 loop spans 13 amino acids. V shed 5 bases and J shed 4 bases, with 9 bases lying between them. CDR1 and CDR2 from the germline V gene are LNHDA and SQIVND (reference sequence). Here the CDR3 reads CASSLTEYNEQFF. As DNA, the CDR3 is TGTGCCAGTAGTTTGACAGAATACAATGAGCAGTTCTTC. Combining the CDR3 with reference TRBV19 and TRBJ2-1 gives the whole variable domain DGGITQSPKYLFRKEGQNVTLSCEQNLNHDAMYWYRQDPGQGLRLIYYSQIVNDFQKGDIAEGYSVSREKKESFPLTVTSAQKNPTAFYLCASSLTEYNEQFFGPGTRLTVL.

As DNA, the CDR3 is TGTGCCAGCAGTTCGGGACTGTTAGGAAACACCATATATTTT. Its protein product is CASSSGLLGNTIYF. This chain uses TRBV28 with TRBJ1-3; D possibly corresponds to TRBD1 (5 bases). Trimming pared 4 bases from V and 4 bases from J, leaving 11 bases between. CDR1 and CDR2 from the germline V gene are MDHEN and SYDVKM. This CDR3 contains 14 residues.

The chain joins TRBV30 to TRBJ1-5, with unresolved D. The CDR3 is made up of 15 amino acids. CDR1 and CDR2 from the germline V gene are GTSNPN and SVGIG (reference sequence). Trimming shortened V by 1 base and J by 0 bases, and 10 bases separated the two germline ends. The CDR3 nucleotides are TGTGCCTGGAGTGGACATGCCTATAGCAATCAGCCCCAGCATTTT. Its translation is CAWSGHAYSNQPQHF.

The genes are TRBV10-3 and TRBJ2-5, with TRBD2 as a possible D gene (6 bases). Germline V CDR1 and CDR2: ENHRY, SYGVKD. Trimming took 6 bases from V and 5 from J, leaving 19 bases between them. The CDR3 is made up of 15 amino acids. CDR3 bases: TGTGCCATCAGGTCCGGGGCGGGATTGTGGGAGACCCAGTACTTC. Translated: CAIRSGAGLWETQYF.

CDR3 in DNA: TGTGCCAGCAGAGTCGGGTTTTGGGAGACCCAGTACTTC. It yields the protein CASRVGFWETQYF. The chain employs TRBV27 and TRBJ2-5; no firm D call. CDR3 length equals 13 residues. The V gene lost 6 bases and the J gene lost 5 bases, with 13 bases spanning the gap. Germline lookup yields CDR1 MNHEY and CDR2 SMNVEV (reference sequence).

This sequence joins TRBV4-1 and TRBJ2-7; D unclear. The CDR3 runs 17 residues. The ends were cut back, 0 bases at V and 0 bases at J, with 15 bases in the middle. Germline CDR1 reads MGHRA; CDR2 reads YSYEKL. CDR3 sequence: CASSQDATPAASYEQYF. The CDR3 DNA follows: TGCGCCAGCAGCCAAGACGCTACCCCCGCGGCCTCCTACGAGCAGTACTTC.

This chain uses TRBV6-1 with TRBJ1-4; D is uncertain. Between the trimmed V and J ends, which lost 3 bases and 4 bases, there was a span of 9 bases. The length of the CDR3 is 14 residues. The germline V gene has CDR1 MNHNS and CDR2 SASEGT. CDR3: CASSETGSNEKLFF. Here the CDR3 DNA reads TGTGCCAGCAGTGAGACGGGGAGTAATGAAAAACTGTTTTTT.

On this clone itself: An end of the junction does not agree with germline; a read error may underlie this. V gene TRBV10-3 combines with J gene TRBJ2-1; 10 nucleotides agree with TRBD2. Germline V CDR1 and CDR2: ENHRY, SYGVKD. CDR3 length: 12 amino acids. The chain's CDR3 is CAISDQLAGCLF. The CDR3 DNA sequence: TGTGCCATCAGTGATCAACTAGCGGGATGTCTCTTC.

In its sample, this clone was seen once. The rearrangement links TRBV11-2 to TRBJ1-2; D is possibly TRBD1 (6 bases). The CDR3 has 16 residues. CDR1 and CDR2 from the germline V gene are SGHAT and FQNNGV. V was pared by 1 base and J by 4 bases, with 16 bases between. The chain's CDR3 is CASSLGPGGPLYGYTF. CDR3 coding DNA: TGTGCCAGCAGCTTAGGTCCGGGGGGCCCCCTCTATGGCTACACCTTC. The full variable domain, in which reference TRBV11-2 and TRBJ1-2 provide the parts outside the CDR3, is EAGVAQSPRYKIIEKRQSVAFWCNPISGHATLYWYQQILGQGPKLLIQFQNNGVVDDSQLPKDRFSAERLKGVDSTLKIQPAKLEDSAVYLCASSLGPGGPLYGYTFGSGTRLTVV.

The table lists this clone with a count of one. This chain's CDR3 is CASSQVYGYTF. Here the CDR3 DNA reads TGTGCCAGCTCCCAGGTTTACGGCTACACCTTC. The V call is TRBV18, the J call TRBJ1-2; no definite D call. The CDR3 is 11 amino acids. Germline V gene sequence: CDR1 KGHSH, CDR2 LQKENI. Trimming removed 6 bases at V and 8 bases at J, with 10 bases between.

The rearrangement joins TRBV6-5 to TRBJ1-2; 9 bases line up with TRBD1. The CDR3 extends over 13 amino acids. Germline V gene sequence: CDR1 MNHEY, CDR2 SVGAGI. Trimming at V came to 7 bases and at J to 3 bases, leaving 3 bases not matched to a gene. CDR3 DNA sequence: TGTGCCAGCAATGGACAGGGGCACTATGGCTACACCTTC. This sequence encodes CASNGQGHYGYTF.